The rows below give T cell receptor beta chains drawn from one sample of a study of OX40 agonist ivuxolimab in advanced cancers. The assay was immunoSEQ multiplex PCR, and TCRdb's table has in-frame clones only and misses some. The profile shows roughly 91,000 clones, 95% to 96% of them singletons. The sample was CD4+ or CD8+ T cells sorted from blood, taken in a trial of the OX40 agonist ivuxolimab. These receptors were obtained from an adult with an advanced solid tumor such as melanoma, head and neck, liver or kidney cancer. Each CDR3 is given with its conserved first and last residue. D genes are given only for firm matches. Expanded clones get a size class; other rows say once, few or many, or leave the size out.

j_call v_call d_call clone_size cdr3_aa cdr3_nt
TRBJ2-7 TRBV11-2 NA NA CASSLLSGEYEQYF TGTGCCAGCAGCTTATTGAGCGGAGAGTACGAGCAGTACTTC
TRBJ2-1 TRBV19 TRBD2 NA CASSLGLAGLMSEQFF TGTGCCAGTAGCCTCGGACTAGCGGGCCTCATGAGTGAGCAGTTCTTC
TRBJ1-2 TRBV7-9 NA NA CASSPPDTPNYGYTF TGTGCCAGCAGCCCCCCCGACACCCCTAACTATGGCTACACCTTC
TRBJ2-7 TRBV25-1 NA once CATNPGTYSYEQYF TGTGCCACCAACCCCGGGACATATTCCTACGAGCAGTACTTC
TRBJ2-7 TRBV5-1 TRBD1 NA CASSLEGTDYEQYF TGCGCCAGCAGCTTGGAAGGGACAGACTACGAGCAGTACTTC
TRBJ2-3 TRBV5-1 NA once CASSLAGDSSSTDTQYF TGCGCCAGCAGCTTGGCCGGGGACTCATCTAGCACAGATACGCAGTATTTT
TRBJ1-1 TRBV7-3 NA NA CASSLIRGRGNTEAFF TGTGCCAGCAGCTTAATAAGGGGCAGGGGGAACACTGAAGCTTTCTTT
TRBJ2-7 TRBV10-3 TRBD1 NA CAITNRDRGNEQYF TGTGCCATCACCAACCGGGACAGGGGCAACGAGCAGTACTTC
TRBJ1-4 TRBV28 TRBD1 NA CASRSPGTGIEKLFF TGTGCCAGCAGGAGTCCCGGGACAGGGATTGAAAAACTGTTTTTT
TRBJ1-5 TRBV30 NA NA CAWSVLGFNQPQHF TGTGCCTGGAGTGTACTAGGATTTAATCAGCCCCAGCATTTT